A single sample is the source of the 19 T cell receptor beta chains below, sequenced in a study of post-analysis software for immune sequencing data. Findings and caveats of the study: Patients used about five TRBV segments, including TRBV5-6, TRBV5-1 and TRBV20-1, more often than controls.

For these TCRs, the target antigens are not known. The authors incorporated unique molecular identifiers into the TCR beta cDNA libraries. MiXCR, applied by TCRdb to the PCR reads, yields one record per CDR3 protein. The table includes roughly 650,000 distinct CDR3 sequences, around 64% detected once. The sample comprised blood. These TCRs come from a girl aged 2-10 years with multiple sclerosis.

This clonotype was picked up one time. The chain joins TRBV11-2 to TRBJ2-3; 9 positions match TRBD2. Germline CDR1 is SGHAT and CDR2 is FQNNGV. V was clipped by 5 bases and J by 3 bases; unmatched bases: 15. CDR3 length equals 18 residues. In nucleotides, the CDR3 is TGTGCCAGCAGCCTTAGCGCTTGGACTAGCGCCCAAACAGATACGCAGTATTTT. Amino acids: CASSLSAWTSAQTDTQYF.

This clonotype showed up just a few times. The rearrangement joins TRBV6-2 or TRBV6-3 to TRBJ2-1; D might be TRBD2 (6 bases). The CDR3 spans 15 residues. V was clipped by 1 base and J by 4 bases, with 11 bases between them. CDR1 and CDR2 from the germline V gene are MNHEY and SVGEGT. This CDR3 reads CASSYLAEQYNEQFF. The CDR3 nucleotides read TGTGCCAGCAGTTACTTAGCGGAGCAGTACAATGAGCAGTTCTTC.

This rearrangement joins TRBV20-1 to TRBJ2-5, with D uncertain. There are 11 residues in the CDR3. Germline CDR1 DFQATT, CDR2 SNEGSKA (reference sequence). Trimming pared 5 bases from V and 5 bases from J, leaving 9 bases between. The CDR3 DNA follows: TGCAGTGCTCTCCGAAGGGAGACCCAGTACTTC. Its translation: CSALRRETQYF.

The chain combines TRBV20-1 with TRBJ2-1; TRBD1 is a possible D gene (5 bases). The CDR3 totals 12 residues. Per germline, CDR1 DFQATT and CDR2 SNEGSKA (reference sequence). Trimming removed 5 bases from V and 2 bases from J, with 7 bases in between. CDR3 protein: CSAQGPYNEQFF. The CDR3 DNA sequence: TGCAGTGCTCAGGGTCCCTACAATGAGCAGTTCTTC.

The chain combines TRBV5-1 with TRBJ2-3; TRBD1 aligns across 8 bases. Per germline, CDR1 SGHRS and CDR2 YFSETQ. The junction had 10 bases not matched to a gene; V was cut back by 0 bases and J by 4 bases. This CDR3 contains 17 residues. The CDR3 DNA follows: TGCGCCAGCAGCTTGGTTCTGAAACAGGGGGTCGCAGATACGCAGTATTTT. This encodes CASSLVLKQGVADTQYF.

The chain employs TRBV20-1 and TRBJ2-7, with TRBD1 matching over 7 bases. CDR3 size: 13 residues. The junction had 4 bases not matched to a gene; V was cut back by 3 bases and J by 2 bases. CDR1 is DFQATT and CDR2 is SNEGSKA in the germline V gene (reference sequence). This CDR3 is CSASDRAAYEQYF. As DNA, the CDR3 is TGCAGTGCTAGTGACAGGGCAGCCTACGAGCAGTACTTC.

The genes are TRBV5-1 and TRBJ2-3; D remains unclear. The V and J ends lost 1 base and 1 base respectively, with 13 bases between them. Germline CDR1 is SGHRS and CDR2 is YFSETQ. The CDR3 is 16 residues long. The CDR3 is CASSLFGFSRTDTQYF. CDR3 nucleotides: TGCGCCAGCAGCTTGTTTGGATTTTCACGCACAGATACGCAGTATTTT.

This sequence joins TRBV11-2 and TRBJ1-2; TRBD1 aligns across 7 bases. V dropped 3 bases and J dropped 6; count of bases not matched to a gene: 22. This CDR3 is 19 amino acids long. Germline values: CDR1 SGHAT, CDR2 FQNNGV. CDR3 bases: TGTGCCAGCAGCTTCCCTTCGTCAACTCCGGGACAGAGGATGGATGGCTACACCTTC. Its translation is CASSFPSSTPGQRMDGYTF. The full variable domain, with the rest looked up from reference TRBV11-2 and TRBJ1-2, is EAGVAQSPRYKIIEKRQSVAFWCNPISGHATLYWYQQILGQGPKLLIQFQNNGVVDDSQLPKDRFSAERLKGVDSTLKIQPAKLEDSAVYLCASSFPSSTPGQRMDGYTFGSGTRLTVV.

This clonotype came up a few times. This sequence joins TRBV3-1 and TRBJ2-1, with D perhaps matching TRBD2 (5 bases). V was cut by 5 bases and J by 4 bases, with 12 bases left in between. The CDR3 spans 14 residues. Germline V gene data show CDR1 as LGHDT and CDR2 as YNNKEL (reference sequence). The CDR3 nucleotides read TGTGCCAGCAGCGGGGAGACGTTATACAATGAGCAGTTCTTC. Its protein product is CASSGETLYNEQFF.

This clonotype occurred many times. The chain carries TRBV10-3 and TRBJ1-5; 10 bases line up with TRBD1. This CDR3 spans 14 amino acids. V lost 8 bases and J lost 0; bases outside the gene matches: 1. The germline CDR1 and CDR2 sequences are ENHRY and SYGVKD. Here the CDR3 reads CAIGTGDSNQPQHF. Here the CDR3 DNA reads TGTGCCATCGGGACAGGGGATAGCAATCAGCCCCAGCATTTT.

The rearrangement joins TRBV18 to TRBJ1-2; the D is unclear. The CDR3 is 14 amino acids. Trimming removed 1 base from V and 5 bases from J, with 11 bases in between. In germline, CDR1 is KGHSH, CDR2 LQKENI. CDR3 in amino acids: CASSPLGYLYGYTF. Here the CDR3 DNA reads TGTGCCAGCTCACCACTCGGATACCTTTATGGCTACACCTTC. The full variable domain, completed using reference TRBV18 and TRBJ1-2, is NAGVMQNPRHLVRRRGQEARLRCSPMKGHSHVYWYRQLPEEGLKFMVYLQKENIIDESGMPKERFSAEFPKEGPSILRIQQVVRGDSAAYFCASSPLGYLYGYTFGSGTRLTVV.

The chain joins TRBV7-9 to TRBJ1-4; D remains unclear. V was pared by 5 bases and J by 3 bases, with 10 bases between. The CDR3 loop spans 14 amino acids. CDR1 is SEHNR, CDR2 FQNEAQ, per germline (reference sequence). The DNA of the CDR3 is TGTGCCAGCAGCGCCCAGGCTCCTAATGAAAAACTGTTTTTT. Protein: CASSAQAPNEKLFF.

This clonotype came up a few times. Written as DNA, the CDR3 is TGTGCCAGCAGGGCCGGACTAGTGTACGAGCAGTACTTC. Translating gives CASRAGLVYEQYF. The chain recombines TRBV6-5 with TRBJ2-5; 7 bases agree with TRBD2. The end of the DNA is better explained by TRBJ2-7, so the J call may be wrong. Germline V lookup: CDR1 MNHEY, CDR2 SVGAGI. This CDR3 contains 13 residues.

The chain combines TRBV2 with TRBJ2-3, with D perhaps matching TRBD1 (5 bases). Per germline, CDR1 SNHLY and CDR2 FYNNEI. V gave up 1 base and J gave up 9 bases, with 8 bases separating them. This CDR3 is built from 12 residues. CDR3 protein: CASSEGGPTQYF. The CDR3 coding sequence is TGTGCCAGCAGTGAAGGGGGCCCAACGCAGTATTTT.

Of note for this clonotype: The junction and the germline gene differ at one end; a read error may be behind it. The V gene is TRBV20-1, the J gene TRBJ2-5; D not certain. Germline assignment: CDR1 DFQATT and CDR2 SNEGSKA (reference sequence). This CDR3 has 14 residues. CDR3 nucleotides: TGCAGTGCTGGAGATCCCTTCGAGGCCGAGACCCAGTACTTC. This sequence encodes CSAGDPFEAETQYF.

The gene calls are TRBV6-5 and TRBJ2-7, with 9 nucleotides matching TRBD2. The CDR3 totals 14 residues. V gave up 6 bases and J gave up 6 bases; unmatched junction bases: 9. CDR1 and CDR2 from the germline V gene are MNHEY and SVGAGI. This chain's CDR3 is CASRRPGLAVEQYF. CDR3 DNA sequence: TGTGCCAGCAGGCGTCCGGGACTAGCAGTCGAGCAGTACTTC.

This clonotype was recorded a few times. CDR3 sequence (DNA): TGTGCCAGCAGCTCTGAACACCAGAGTCGGGGTCGCCAAGAGACCCAGTACTTC. This translates into CASSSEHQSRGRQETQYF. The chain employs TRBV11-2 and TRBJ2-5, with D possibly TRBD2 on 5 matching bases. Germline lookup yields CDR1 SGHAT and CDR2 FQNNGV. The CDR3 has 18 residues. Trimming removed 4 bases from V and 1 base from J, with 22 bases in between.

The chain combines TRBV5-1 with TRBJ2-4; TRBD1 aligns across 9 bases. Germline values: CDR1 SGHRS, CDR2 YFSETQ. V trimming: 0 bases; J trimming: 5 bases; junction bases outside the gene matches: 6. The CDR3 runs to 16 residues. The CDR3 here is CASSLGWGQGENIQYF. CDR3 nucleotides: TGCGCCAGCAGCTTGGGGTGGGGACAGGGAGAAAACATTCAGTACTTC.

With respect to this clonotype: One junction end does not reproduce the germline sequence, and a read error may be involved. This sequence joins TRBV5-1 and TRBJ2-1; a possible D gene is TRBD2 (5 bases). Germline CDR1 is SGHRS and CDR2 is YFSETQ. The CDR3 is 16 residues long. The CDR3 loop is CASSFRSAQSYNEQFF. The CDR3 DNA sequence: TGCGCCAGTAGCTTCCGTAGCGCTCAATCCTACAATGAGCAGTTCTTC.